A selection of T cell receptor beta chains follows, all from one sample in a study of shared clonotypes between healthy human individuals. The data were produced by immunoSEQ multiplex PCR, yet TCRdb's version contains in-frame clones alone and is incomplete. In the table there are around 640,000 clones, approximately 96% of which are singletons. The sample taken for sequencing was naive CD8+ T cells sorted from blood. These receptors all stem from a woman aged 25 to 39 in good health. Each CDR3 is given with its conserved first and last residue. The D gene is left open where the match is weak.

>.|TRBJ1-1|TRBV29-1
TGCAGCGTTGTTGGAGGGGAGTACACTGAAGCTTTCTTT
CSVVGGEYTEAFF
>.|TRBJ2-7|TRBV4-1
TGCGCCAGCAGCCACGTACAGGGTGCTAGTATCCACGAGCAGTACTTC
CASSHVQGASIHEQYF
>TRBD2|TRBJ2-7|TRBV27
TGTGCCAGCAGCCCGGGACTAGCCTACGAGCAGTACTTC
CASSPGLAYEQYF
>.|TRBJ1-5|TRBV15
TGTGCCACCAGCAGAGATTGGAAGAAACACAGGGCCCGGGGTCAGCCCCAGCATTTT
CATSRDWKKHRARGQPQHF
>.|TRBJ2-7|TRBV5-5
TGTGCCAGCAGCTTGGGGCCAGGGTACAACGAGCAGTACTTC
CASSLGPGYNEQYF
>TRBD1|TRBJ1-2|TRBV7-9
TGTGCCAGCAGCTTAATCCCCGGGACAGGGGTTGGCTACACCTTC
CASSLIPGTGVGYTF
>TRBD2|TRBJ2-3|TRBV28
TGTGCCAGCAGTTTACTAGGTACTAGCGGGAGCCGCACAGATACGCAGTATTTT
CASSLLGTSGSRTDTQYF
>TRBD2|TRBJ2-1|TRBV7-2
TGTGCCAGCAGCTTGCATCTAGCGGGAGCGTACAATGAGCAGTTCTTC
CASSLHLAGAYNEQFF
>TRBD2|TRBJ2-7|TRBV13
TGTGCCAGCAGCTTCTCGGGACTAGCTGTCCACGAGCAGTACTTC
CASSFSGLAVHEQYF
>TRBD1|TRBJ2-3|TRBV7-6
TGTGCCAGCAGCTTTGGGCCGGGGCAGGGGGTCCATACGCAGTATTTT
CASSFGPGQGVHTQYF
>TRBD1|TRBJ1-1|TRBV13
TGTGCCAGCAGCTTACCGCCGACAGGGGGCACTGAAGCTTTCTTT
CASSLPPTGGTEAFF
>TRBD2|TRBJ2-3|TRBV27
TGTGCCAGCAGTTTACTAGCGGGAGCAGATACGCAGTATTTT
CASSLLAGADTQYF
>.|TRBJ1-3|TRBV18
TGTGCCAGCTCACCACCTCCGGGACGGATAGCGCGGGGAAACACCATATATTTT
CASSPPPGRIARGNTIYF
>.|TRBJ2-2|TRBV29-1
TGCAGCGTTGCTGGGGTCCGTAGCACCGGGGAGCTGTTTTTT
CSVAGVRSTGELFF
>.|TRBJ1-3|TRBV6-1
TGTGCCAGCAGTGACGAATGGGACATGGCGGGAAACACCATATATTTT
CASSDEWDMAGNTIYF
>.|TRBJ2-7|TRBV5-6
TGTGCCAGCAGCTTGGGAACAGCGGCCTACGAGCAGTACTTC
CASSLGTAAYEQYF
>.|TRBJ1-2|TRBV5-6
TGTGCCAGCAGCCACGGGACACCGAACTATGGCTACACCTTC
CASSHGTPNYGYTF
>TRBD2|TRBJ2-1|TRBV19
TGTGCCAGTGTGACTAGCGCTTCTTCGGGGAATGAGCAGTTCTTC
CASVTSASSGNEQFF
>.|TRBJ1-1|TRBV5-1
TGCGCCAGCAGAATTGGCCTGGGCACTGAAGCTTTCTTT
CASRIGLGTEAFF
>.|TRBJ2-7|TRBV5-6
TGTGCCAGCAGCTCCACTGACAGATACTACGAGCAGTACTTC
CASSSTDRYYEQYF
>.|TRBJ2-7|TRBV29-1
TGCAGCGTTGGAAGCGGAGGATACGAGCAGTACTTC
CSVGSGGYEQYF
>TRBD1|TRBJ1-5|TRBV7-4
TGTGCCAGCAGCTCGTCAGGGGGTCGACAGCCCCAGCATTTT
CASSSSGGRQPQHF
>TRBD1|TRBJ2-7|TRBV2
TGTGCCAGAGGAGGACAGGATAGCGCCTACGAGCAGTACTTC
CARGGQDSAYEQYF
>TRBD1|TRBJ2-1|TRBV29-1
TGCAGCGTTGAGCACAGGGGGAGCTCCTACAATGAGCAGTTCTTC
CSVEHRGSSYNEQFF
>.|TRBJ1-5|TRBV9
TGTGCCAGCAGCGTAGAAGGGGGGTTGCAGCCCCAGCATTTT
CASSVEGGLQPQHF
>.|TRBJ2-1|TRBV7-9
TGTGCCAGCAGCTTATGGGGCCTGGGGCGGGCCTACAATGAGCAGTTCTTC
CASSLWGLGRAYNEQFF
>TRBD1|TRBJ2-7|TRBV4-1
TGCGCCAGCAGCCAGTCGACAGGGAGCTCCTACGAGCAGTACTTC
CASSQSTGSSYEQYF
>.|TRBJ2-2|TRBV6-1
TGTGCCAGTACCAACACCAGGACCGGGGAGCTGTTTTTT
CASTNTRTGELFF
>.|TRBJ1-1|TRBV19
TGTGCCAGTAGGTGGGACCAGAATTTTGAAGCTTTCTTT
CASRWDQNFEAFF
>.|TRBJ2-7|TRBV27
TGTGCCAGCAGAGCAAGCGTATCCTACGAGCAGTACTTC
CASRASVSYEQYF